This paragraph covers one TCR beta chain sequence. Its target is not known. The sample is drawn from a study of T cells expressing NK-cell markers. Regarding the study as a whole: The study did not resolve the HCMV specificity of expanded NKG2C+ T cell clones.

CDR1 LNHDA and CDR2 SQIVND come from the germline V gene (reference sequence). The CDR3 loop spans 16 amino acids. Production of TCR beta cDNA relied on 5'RACE template switching with UMIs. With the 5' RACE reads reprocessed, TCRdb shows one record per CDR3 protein and no DNA. The listing records about 430,000 distinct CDR3 sequences. The V gene is TRBV19, the J gene TRBJ1-5. The TCR was taken from a woman between 45 and 65 years old in good health. The material sequenced was blood T cells: a sorted CD56 or NKG2C T cell subset, CD4+ or CD8+ T cells, or bulk PBMC T cells (not recorded which). The CDR3 region is CASSIPTPYSNQPQHF.